This T cell receptor (beta chain) was captured in a study of shared clonotypes between healthy human individuals. Study findings and constraints: Some clonotypes were shared by all four sorted-subset donors, while others were not shared. The non-shared ones had lower generation probabilities than the shared ones. Rarefaction gave evidence that sorted-subset sequencing remained incomplete despite large depth. The study sampled only blood, and tissue repertoires likely differ.

The V and J ends lost 4 bases and 1 base respectively, with 9 bases between them. Per the germline V gene, CDR1 is SGHRS and CDR2 is YFSETQ. This CDR3 spans 13 amino acids. For every subset, genomic DNA was evenly distributed across several immunoSEQ plates. The table came from immunoSEQ multiplex PCR; TCRdb's copy has only in-frame clones and leaves some out. The table records some 1.5 million clones, roughly 97% of them present only once. Note on this clone: Its specificity is not known.

J is TRBJ2-7 and V is TRBV5-1; a possible D gene is TRBD1 (6 bases). The sample taken for sequencing was naive CD4+ T cells sorted from blood. Subset: CD45RA+ positively selected. This clonotype originated in a man aged 30-40 years in good health. CDR3 nucleotide sequence: TGCGCCAGCAGCGCCGACAGGTCCTACGAGCAGTACTTC. Translating gives CASSADRSYEQYF.